Listed below are T cell receptor beta chains from one sample, sequenced in a study of blood T cell repertoires in COVID-19. Sequencing used immunoSEQ multiplex PCR; TCRdb keeps in-frame clones, though not all of them. The sample has a few hundred thousand clones, more than 85% seen once. Sequencing used PBMCs or T cells enriched from blood (not recorded which). These receptors all come from a woman aged 30 to 39 who had recovered from COVID-19. CDR3s include the opening cysteine and the closing phenylalanine or tryptophan. D genes are given only for firm matches. Size tells how often a clone was seen (once, few, many) or the class of an expanded clone, and some rows leave it out.

TRBJ1-2 | TRBD1 | TRBV20-1 | 15 | - | TGCAGTGCTAGTTGGGTGCGCAGGGGGACCCTTGGCTACACCTTC | CSASWVRRGTLGYTF
TRBJ1-1 | - | TRBV3-1/TRBV3-2 | 14 | - | TGTGCCAGCAGCCCAAGTTACATGAACACTGAAGCTTTCTTT | CASSPSYMNTEAFF
TRBJ2-3 | - | TRBV4-2 | 16 | - | TGTGCCAGCAGCCAAGTGGCTAGCCTTAGCACAGATACGCAGTATTTT | CASSQVASLSTDTQYF
TRBJ2-2 | - | TRBV3-1/TRBV3-2 | 16 | - | TGTGCCAGCAGCCCCAGGGGACGTACGAACACCGGGGAGCTGTTTTTT | CASSPRGRTNTGELFF
TRBJ2-5 | TRBD1 | TRBV28 | 12 | - | TGTGCCAGCGGCCGGGACAGAGAGACCCAGTACTTC | CASGRDRETQYF
TRBJ2-1 | - | TRBV4-1 | 17 | - | TGCGCCAGCAGCCTCAGACCCCCTAGATTCTCCTACAATGAGCAGTTCTTC | CASSLRPPRFSYNEQFF
TRBJ1-2 | - | TRBV12-3/TRBV12-4 | 12 | - | TGTGCCAGCAGTTTTAGGACTCATGGCTACACCTTC | CASSFRTHGYTF
TRBJ1-2 | - | TRBV7-9 | 17 | - | TGTGCCAGCAGCTTAGACGAAACTCTCGAGGATAACTATGGCTACACCTTC | CASSLDETLEDNYGYTF
TRBJ2-3 | TRBD2 | TRBV7-3 | 15 | - | TGTGCCAGCAGCGTGACTAGCGGGGGGGCTAATACGCAGTATTTT | CASSVTSGGANTQYF
TRBJ2-3 | TRBD1 | TRBV19 | 15 | - | TGTGCCAGTAGCCCACGGGACAGGGGATTCGATACGCAGTATTTT | CASSPRDRGFDTQYF
TRBJ1-3 | - | TRBV3-1/TRBV3-2 | 16 | - | TGTGCCAGCAGCATGTACAGTTTGACCTCTGGAAACACCATATATTTT | CASSMYSLTSGNTIYF
TRBJ2-5 | - | TRBV7-2 | 13 | - | TGTGCCAGCAGCTCCGACAGGATCGAGACCCAGTACTTC | CASSSDRIETQYF
TRBJ1-2 | - | TRBV6-2/TRBV6-3 | 11 | - | TGTGCCAGCAGTTACGGGAGCCGCTACACCTTC | CASSYGSRYTF
TRBJ2-2 | - | TRBV6-1 | 16 | - | TGTGCCAGCAGTGTAATTTCAGGGGTAAACACCGGGGAGCTGTTTTTT | CASSVISGVNTGELFF
TRBJ1-2 | - | TRBV28 | 15 | - | TGTGCCAGCAGCCTCCTGTCGGGGGGAAACTATGGCTACACCTTC | CASSLLSGGNYGYTF
TRBJ2-1 | TRBD2 | TRBV2 | 19 | - | TGTGCCAGCAGCCAAACCGGGACTAGCGGACCAAGCTCCTACAATGAGCAGTTCTTC | CASSQTGTSGPSSYNEQFF
TRBJ1-5 | - | TRBV27 | 13 | - | TGTGCCAGCAGCCAGGGTATAGGCCAGCCCCAGCATTTT | CASSQGIGQPQHF
TRBJ1-3 | - | TRBV5-1 | 16 | - | TGCGCCAGCAGCTTGGCCGAGGTCACCTCTGGAAACACCATATATTTT | CASSLAEVTSGNTIYF
TRBJ1-4 | - | TRBV3-1/TRBV3-2 | 15 | once | TGTGCCAGCAGCCCCGAGTGGGGGCCCAGGGAAAAACTGTTTTTT | CASSPEWGPREKLFF
TRBJ1-3 | - | TRBV18 | 14 | - | TGTGCCAGCTCACTCAGTCTCTCTGGAAACACCATATATTTT | CASSLSLSGNTIYF
TRBJ2-5 | - | TRBV2 | 13 | - | TGTGCCAGCAGCCTCGAGGATTTCGAGACCCAGTACTTC | CASSLEDFETQYF
TRBJ2-5 | - | TRBV6-5 | 14 | - | TGTGCCAGCAGGAGGACAGTATACCAAGAGACCCAGTACTTC | CASRRTVYQETQYF
TRBJ2-3 | - | TRBV28 | 13 | once | TGTGCCAGCAGTGCAAAGCCTGGAGATACGCAGTATTTT | CASSAKPGDTQYF
TRBJ1-5 | TRBD1 | TRBV27 | 23 | - | TGTGCCAGCAGTCCCCTTACCCGCTACTCACAGGGGACTTTGCGTAAGGACAATCAGCCCCAGCATTTT | CASSPLTRYSQGTLRKDNQPQHF
TRBJ1-5 | - | TRBV19 | 13 | - | TGTGCCAGTAGTACGGCAGGTGCTATGACCCAGCATTTT | CASSTAGAMTQHF
TRBJ1-6 | TRBD1 | TRBV6-7 | 15 | - | TGTGCCAGCAGTTACTCGGGACAGGGAGGATCACCCCTCCACTTT | CASSYSGQGGSPLHF
TRBJ1-2 | TRBD1 | TRBV24-1 | 15 | - | TGTGCCACCAGTGATTCCCCGACAGGGGGCGATGGCTACACCTTC | CATSDSPTGGDGYTF
TRBJ2-2 | TRBD1 | TRBV4-3 | 18 | - | TGCGCCAGCAGCCAGATCAGGGTCCAGGGGGTACACACCGGGGAGCTGTTTTTT | CASSQIRVQGVHTGELFF
TRBJ2-7 | - | TRBV3-1/TRBV3-2 | 13 | - | TGTGCCAGCAGCCAAGCCCCCCACTACGAGCAGTACTTC | CASSQAPHYEQYF
TRBJ2-1 | TRBD2 | TRBV5-4 | 14 | - | TGTGCCAGCAGCCCAGGCGGGGGGGCCTATGAGCAGTTCTTC | CASSPGGGAYEQFF
TRBJ2-1 | TRBD1 | TRBV6-5 | 15 | - | TGTGCCAGCAGTACCCCGGGACAGGGCTTTAATGAGCAGTTCTTC | CASSTPGQGFNEQFF
TRBJ1-1 | - | TRBV4-3 | 15 | - | TGCGCCAGCAGCCAAGAGCGGGGGGCGGATACTGAAGCTTTCTTT | CASSQERGADTEAFF
TRBJ2-3 | - | TRBV11-2 | 19 | - | TGTGCCAGCAGCGCTGGTCGGGGCGGGGCTGGCCTAGGCACAGATACGCAGTATTTT | CASSAGRGGAGLGTDTQYF
TRBJ1-3 | TRBD1 | TRBV4-1 | 15 | - | TGCGCCAGCAGTGACACAGGGGATTCTGGAAACACCATATATTTT | CASSDTGDSGNTIYF
TRBJ2-7 | - | TRBV6-2/TRBV6-3 | 13 | - | TGTGCCAGCAGTTACGGAGGAATCTACGAGCAGTACTTC | CASSYGGIYEQYF
TRBJ1-2 | TRBD1 | TRBV29-1 | 15 | few | TGCAGCGTTCTACCTACAGGGGCAGCTAACTATGGCTACACCTTC | CSVLPTGAANYGYTF
TRBJ2-7 | TRBD2 | TRBV7-2 | 16 | - | TGTGCCAGCAGCAAGCCGGGACTAGCGGGAGCCGGTGAGCAGTACTTC | CASSKPGLAGAGEQYF